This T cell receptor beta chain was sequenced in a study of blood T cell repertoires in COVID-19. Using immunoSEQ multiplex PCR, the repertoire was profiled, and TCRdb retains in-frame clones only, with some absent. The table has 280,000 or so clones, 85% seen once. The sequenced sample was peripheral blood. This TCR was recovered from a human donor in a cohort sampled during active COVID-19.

The CDR3 sequence is CASSIAGETYGYTF. CDR3 DNA: TGTGCCAGTAGTATAGCTGGGGAGACCTATGGCTACACCTTC. The chain combines TRBV19 with TRBJ1-2; no reliable D call. The germline V gene has CDR1 LNHDA and CDR2 SQIVND (reference sequence). The CDR3 is 14 amino acids. V was trimmed by 1 base and J by 4 bases, leaving 10 bases between them.